Listed below are T cell receptor beta chains from one sample, sequenced in a study of tumor-infiltrating lymphocytes in primary liver carcinoma. TCRdb used MiXCR to reprocess the multiplex PCR reads, holding one entry per CDR3 protein. The profile covers 100,000 to 120,000 distinct CDR3 sequences, with approximately 82% appearing a single time and 15% to 25% taken by the ten largest. Sequenced input: liver tumor tissue from sampling region 3. The receptors were sampled from a middle-aged man with primary liver carcinoma and hepatitis B virus infection. The CDR3 runs from the conserved cysteine through the conserved F or W. The D gene is left open where the match is weak. Expanded clones are given a class, and other clones once, few, many or no size at all.

once	TRBJ2-7	TRBV14	TRBD2	16	TGTGCTAGCAGTGCCGTAGCGGGATGGGTAAACCATGAGCAGTACTTC	CASSAVAGWVNHEQYF
-	TRBJ1-2	TRBV5-1	-	15	TGCGCCAGCAGCTTGGTCGGAGGAGGGGACTGTGGCTACACCTTC	CASSLVGGGDCGYTF
-	TRBJ2-3	TRBV2	-	11	TGCGCCAGTAGTTTCGAAGAAACGCAGTATTTT	CASSFEETQYF
-	TRBJ2-7	TRBV6-2/TRBV6-3	TRBD2	13	TGTGCCAGCAAGGATAACGGGAGGTACGAGCAGTACTTC	CASKDNGRYEQYF
-	TRBJ2-7	TRBV6-5	-	14	TGTGCCAGCATGAGAGTAGCAGGAGGTAGCGAGCAGTACTTC	CASMRVAGGSEQYF
-	TRBJ2-5	TRBV6-1	-	14	TGTGCCAGCGGTGAGGTTTGGGGGACTGGGACCCAGTACTTC	CASGEVWGTGTQYF
-	TRBJ2-6	TRBV6-6	-	15	TGTGCCAGCAGTACTAGGGAAGATGAGGCCAACGCCCTGACTTTC	CASSTREDEANALTF
-	TRBJ2-1	TRBV4-2	-	17	TGTGCCAACAGCCAAGGCGGTAGCGGAGACTCCTACAATGAGCAGTTATTC	CANSQGGSGDSYNEQLF
-	TRBJ2-4	TRBV5-4	TRBD1	15	TGTGACAGCAGCTTGCTGAGGGGGCGAATAAACATTCAGTACTTC	CDSSLLRGRINIQYF
-	TRBJ2-3	TRBV9	-	14	TGTGCCAGCAGCTATCAGACAGGTCCAGATACGCAGTATTTT	CASSYQTGPDTQYF
few	TRBJ2-3	TRBV28	-	14	TGTACCAGTTCCCGACAGCCTAGCACTGATACGCAGTATTTT	CTSSRQPSTDTQYF
-	TRBJ2-1	TRBV4-3	TRBD2	15	TGCGCCAGCAGCCAAGATAGAACTAGCGGATTTGAGCACTTCTTC	CASSQDRTSGFEHFF
-	TRBJ1-5	TRBV6-5	TRBD1	15	TGTGCCAACAGTCGACAGGGTGGAAAAGGTCAGCCCCAACATTTT	CANSRQGGKGQPQHF
-	TRBJ2-6	TRBV29-1	TRBD1	15	TGCAGCATGGGACAGGGCCACTCTGGGGCCAACCTCCTGACTTTC	CSMGQGHSGANLLTF
many	TRBJ1-5	TRBV6-4	TRBD1	19	TGTGCCACCACGGACAGGGGGACTCTCTCGGAAGATAGCAATCAGCCCCAGCATTTT	CATTDRGTLSEDSNQPQHF
-	TRBJ2-2	TRBV4-2	-	15	TGTGCAAGCAGTCAGTTGACAGACTACACCGGGGAGCTGTTTTTT	CASSQLTDYTGELFF
once	TRBJ1-5	TRBV12-3/TRBV12-4	-	13	TGTGCCAACAGCCTCTTAGACGATCAGCCCCAGCATTTC	CANSLLDDQPQHF
-	TRBJ2-7	TRBV6-5	TRBD1	15	TGTGTCAGCAGTCCCCAGGGGGATAGTTCCTACGAGCAGTACTTC	CVSSPQGDSSYEQYF
few	TRBJ1-5	TRBV28	-	14	TGTGCCAGCAGTTTGACAAGGGGAACGCAGTCCCAGCATTTT	CASSLTRGTQSQHF
many	TRBJ2-1	TRBV24-1	-	16	TGTGCCACCAGTGATGCTAGCGCCCTCGACTACAATGAGCAGTTCTTC	CATSDASALDYNEQFF
many	TRBJ1-4	TRBV7-9	TRBD1	17	TGTGCCAGCAGCTTAGACAGGGGGCGTGGGACTAATGAAAAACTGTTTTTT	CASSLDRGRGTNEKLFF
few	TRBJ2-7	TRBV11-2	-	14	TGTGCCAGCAGCTTAGATCTTGGTGGATGGGAGCAGTACTTC	CASSLDLGGWEQYF
-	TRBJ2-5	TRBV5-4	TRBD1	16	TGTGCCAACAGCGGAACCACAGGGGGGAGGATGGAGACCCAGTGCTTC	CANSGTTGGRMETQCF
-	TRBJ2-6	TRBV7-8	-	17	TGTGCCGGCAGGTCTACGGTAACACGCTCTGGGGCCAACGTCCTGACTTTC	CAGRSTVTRSGANVLTF
-	TRBJ2-2	TRBV12-3/TRBV12-4	-	16	TGTGCTAACAGTTCAGGGCAGGGGAGAGCGATCGGGGAGCTGTTTTTT	CANSSGQGRAIGELFF
once	TRBJ2-1	TRBV5-1	TRBD2	15	TGCGCCAGCAGCTCCAAAGCGGGAGGGCCCAATGAGCAGTTCTTC	CASSSKAGGPNEQFF
medium-sized	TRBJ1-2	TRBV4-2	TRBD1	14	TGTGCCAGCAGCCAAGGGACAGGGATATATGGCTACACCTTC	CASSQGTGIYGYTF
-	TRBJ2-3	TRBV11-2	-	19	TGTGCCAGCAGCTTATCTTTGGAGGGTCGGATCGTTACAAAACACTCGCAGTATTTT	CASSLSLEGRIVTKHSQYF
few	TRBJ2-7	TRBV11-1	TRBD1	13	TGTGCCAACAGGGGGAATCGATCCTACGAGCAGTATTTC	CANRGNRSYEQYF
-	TRBJ2-4	TRBV10-3	-	15	TGTGCCATCAGTGAGAACAGGAAAGCCAAAAACATTCAATACTTC	CAISENRKAKNIQYF
many	TRBJ2-2	TRBV10-3	-	15	TGTGCCATCAGCGGGGACTCCCCGAACACCGGGGAGCTGTTTTTT	CAISGDSPNTGELFF
-	TRBJ2-5	TRBV12-3/TRBV12-4	-	13	TGTGCCAGCAGTTCAGGCAGGTTGGAGACCCATCACTTC	CASSSGRLETHHF
-	TRBJ2-5	TRBV29-1	-	15	TGCAGCGTTGAACCCGCGGCGGGTAGATCGGAGACCAATTACTTC	CSVEPAAGRSETNYF
-	TRBJ1-2	TRBV6-1	-	14	TGTGCCAGCAGTGAAGCGTCGGGGGCGCGTGGCTACATCTTC	CASSEASGARGYIF
many	TRBJ1-1	TRBV6-1	-	13	TGTGCCAGCAGCAGGGTCTGGGACACTGAAGCTTTCTTT	CASSRVWDTEAFF
-	TRBJ2-2	TRBV10-3	TRBD1	18	TGTGCCATCAGTGAGTCGGGACAGGGAGGTTTCTACGCCGGGGAGCTGCCTTTT	CAISESGQGGFYAGELPF
once	TRBJ2-5	TRBV29-1	-	14	TGCATCATTGCGACTAGGGGTGACCAAGAGACCCAGTACTTC	CIIATRGDQETQYF
-	TRBJ2-1	TRBV4-1	-	15	TGCGCCAGCAGCCAACGTGGACTGGCCAGTGATAAGCAGTTCTTC	CASSQRGLASDKQFF
-	TRBJ2-1	TRBV14	TRBD1	17	TGTGCCAGCGGTCAAAAGGGTCAGGGGACAGGGTACAATGAACAGTTCTTC	CASGQKGQGTGYNEQFF
-	TRBJ1-2	TRBV29-1	-	15	TGCAGCGTGTCGAGACAGAGGGCCGGCATCTATGGCTACACCTTC	CSVSRQRAGIYGYTF
-	TRBJ2-2	TRBV6-6	-	15	TGTGCCAGCACTACAGGAGGGGCGAATACCTGGGAGCTGTTTTTT	CASTTGGANTWELFF
-	TRBJ2-1	TRBV4-3	TRBD2	15	TGCGCCAGCAACCAAGATAGAGCTAGCGGATTTGAACAGTTCTTC	CASNQDRASGFEQFF
-	TRBJ1-2	TRBV4-3	-	16	TGCGCTAGGAGCCAGGCAGGGGCAGAGAGGAACTATGGCTACACCTTC	CARSQAGAERNYGYTF
-	TRBJ2-1	TRBV5-4	-	16	TGTGCCAGCAGCGCCAGTAAGGGAGTGAGCTACAATGATCAGTTCTTC	CASSASKGVSYNDQFF
many	TRBJ1-2	TRBV28	-	14	TGTGCCAGCTATGGCCGGGGGCGCGACTATGGCTACACCTTC	CASYGRGRDYGYTF
once	TRBJ2-5	TRBV6-1	TRBD1	15	TGTGCCAGAAGCGAGATACCAGGGGGCCAAGAGACCCAGTACTTC	CARSEIPGGQETQYF
-	TRBJ2-3	TRBV28	TRBD2	17	TGTGCCAGCAGTTCCACCTTCGGGAGGTCTAGCACAGATACGCAGTATTTT	CASSSTFGRSSTDTQYF
few	TRBJ2-7	TRBV11-2	-	13	TGTGCCAGCGGTTTGAGCCCTGGCGCTGAGCAGTGCTTC	CASGLSPGAEQCF
-	TRBJ2-1	TRBV6-6	TRBD1	18	TGTGCCAGCAGTTACACAGGGGGCACGGGCCGCCCCTACAATAAGCAGCTCTTC	CASSYTGGTGRPYNKQLF
medium-sized	TRBJ2-7	TRBV11-3	-	13	TGTGCCAGCAGCTTCGGGGTTTTGGGCGAGCAGTACTTC	CASSFGVLGEQYF
-	TRBJ2-7	TRBV29-1	-	12	TGCAGCGCGGATTGGGGTAATCAAGGGCAGTACTTC	CSADWGNQGQYF
few	TRBJ2-7	TRBV20-1	-	14	TGCAGTGCTCGAACCGACCGGGACTTGGCCGAGCAGTACTTC	CSARTDRDLAEQYF
-	TRBJ2-2	TRBV6-1	-	12	TGTGCCAGCAGTGGATACACTGGGGAGCTGTTTTTT	CASSGYTGELFF
-	TRBJ2-3	TRBV4-2	-	16	TGTGCCAGCAGTCAAGATTTGGGGTCTAAGGGCGGTACGCAGTATTTT	CASSQDLGSKGGTQYF
-	TRBJ2-4	TRBV11-1	TRBD2	17	TGTGCCAGCAGTTTTCCTGGGACTAGCGGGACCAATAATATTCAGTACTTC	CASSFPGTSGTNNIQYF